The 6 T cell receptor beta chains in this list originate from one sample, sequenced in a study of technical replicates of blood from a few donors. Here immunoSEQ multiplex PCR was the method, and the copy in TCRdb shows in-frame clones only, minus some. The sample has about 100,000 clones, 90% to 97% seen once. Material: T cells isolated from PBMCs. These receptors all come from a human donor in good health.

The chain recombines TRBV28 with TRBJ2-7, with 9 bases that match TRBD2. This CDR3 has 16 amino acids. V was clipped by 5 bases and J by 0 bases; unmatched bases: 8. CDR1 and CDR2 (germline): MDHEN, SYDVKM. CDR3 region: CASSRPPTSGSYEQYF. CDR3 nucleotides: TGTGCCAGCAGTCGACCCCCGACTAGCGGCTCCTACGAGCAGTACTTC.

V usage is TRBV10-2 and J usage is TRBJ2-7; 7 nucleotides align to TRBD2. Germline V CDR1 and CDR2: WSHSY, SAAADI. V shed 4 bases, J shed 6 bases, and the junction held 15 bases outside the gene matches. This CDR3 is 16 amino acids long. The CDR3 loop is CASSASRGGWEGEQYF. In DNA, the CDR3 is TGCGCCAGCAGTGCGTCCCGCGGGGGATGGGAGGGCGAGCAGTACTTC.

The V gene is TRBV6-5, the J gene TRBJ1-3; TRBD1 matches 7 bases. Germline V lookup: CDR1 MNHEY, CDR2 SVGAGI. V lost 4 bases to trimming and J lost 4 bases; unmatched junction nucleotides: 4. The CDR3 covers 14 residues. The CDR3: CASSLQGKGNTIYF. The CDR3 region has the DNA TGTGCCAGCAGTTTACAGGGGAAGGGAAACACCATATATTTT.

The V and J genes are TRBV28 and TRBJ2-1; TRBD1 aligns across 7 bases. V was pared by 5 bases and J by 4 bases, with 11 bases of the junction left unmatched. The CDR3 loop spans 16 amino acids. Germline CDR1 reads MDHEN; CDR2 reads SYDVKM. CDR3 sequence reads: CASSTNPGQAYNEQFF. The CDR3, as DNA: TGTGCCAGCAGTACCAACCCAGGACAGGCATACAATGAGCAGTTCTTC.

The chain couples TRBV28 to TRBJ1-1, with D perhaps matching TRBD1 (6 bases). This CDR3 is built from 15 residues. Germline loops: CDR1 MDHEN, CDR2 SYDVKM. Trimming removed 3 bases from V and 4 bases from J, with 15 bases in between. This CDR3 is CASSLREGGGTEAFF. The CDR3 DNA follows: TGTGCCAGCAGTTTGAGGGAGGGAGGGGGCACTGAAGCTTTCTTT.

The chain links TRBV7-3 to TRBJ2-1, with TRBD2 identical over 8 bases. J lost 1 base, V lost 5 bases, and 10 bases had no gene match. Germline-derived CDR1 and CDR2 are SGHTA and FQGTGA. The CDR3 consists of 17 residues. CDR3 loop: CASSAGGLVGSYNEQFF. CDR3 nucleotides: TGTGCCAGCAGCGCTGGGGGACTAGTAGGGTCCTACAATGAGCAGTTCTTC.